The 27 T cell receptor beta chains below all came from one sample that was sequenced in a study of breast tumors, draining lymph nodes, adjacent tissues. The lymph nodes were axillary draining lymph nodes from breast cancer patients. TCRdb reprocessed the multiplex PCR reads with MiXCR, giving one entry per CDR3 protein. Among under 250,000 distinct CDR3 sequences listed, around 32% were seen once. Material for sequencing was axillary lymph node tissue. These TCRs come from a female donor with breast cancer. Some clones in this sample may be carry-over from other donors' samples.

With regard to this clonotype: The junction shows a germline mismatch at one end, possibly a read error. The chain joins TRBV5-1 to TRBJ1-2; the D is unclear. Germline V lookup: CDR1 SGHRS, CDR2 YFSETQ. This CDR3 is built from 13 residues. CDR3 sequence: CASSLATREGYTF. CDR3 nucleotides: TGTGCCAGCAGCCTGGCTACGAGGGAGGGCTACACCTTC.

This clonotype was detected many times. V is TRBV6-5 and J is TRBJ1-3; 7 bases align to TRBD1. Germline CDR1 is MNHEY and CDR2 is SVGAGI. Trimming at V came to 8 bases and at J to 0 bases, leaving 10 bases not matched to a gene. This CDR3 comprises 16 residues. CDR3 coding DNA: TGTGCCAGCGGGAGCAGGGGGGGGACCTCTGGAAACACCATATATTTT. Translated: CASGSRGGTSGNTIYF.

Ten or more counts support this clonotype. The chain employs TRBV19 and TRBJ2-5; 10 bases match TRBD1. Germline assignment: CDR1 LNHDA and CDR2 SQIVND (reference sequence). The J segment lost 4 bases and the V segment lost 5 bases, leaving 10 bases of the junction unmatched. The CDR3 covers 16 residues. CDR3 nucleotide sequence: TGTGCCAGTAGTGACCCCGGGACAGGGGTTGCAGAGACCCAGTACTTC. It encodes CASSDPGTGVAETQYF.

At least ten counts were recorded for this clonotype. The J gene is TRBJ2-1, the V gene TRBV30, with TRBD2 as a possible D gene (5 bases). The CDR3 totals 15 residues. Germline assignment: CDR1 GTSNPN and CDR2 SVGIG (reference sequence). V lost 0 bases, J lost 3 bases, and 12 bases lay in between. The CDR3 DNA sequence: TGTGCCTGGAGTGTACAAGTAGCGCGCTACAATGAGCAGTTCTTC. Translated, it gives CAWSVQVARYNEQFF.

The rearrangement links TRBV12-3 or TRBV12-4 to TRBJ2-5; 8 bases are shared with TRBD1. Losses at the gene ends were 2 bases for V and 2 bases for J; bases not matched to a gene: 4. This CDR3 is built from 15 residues. The CDR3 DNA reads as TGTGCCAGCAGTTTACAGGGGGCGGTACAAGAGACCCAGTACTTC. Encoded protein: CASSLQGAVQETQYF.

This clonotype was observed a few times. A much larger clone is a single base away; this may be a read error. The genes are TRBV6-5 and TRBJ1-3; 7 bases match TRBD1. Unmatched junction bases numbered 15, after V lost 5 bases and J lost 8 bases. CDR3 size: 16 residues. CDR1 and CDR2 from the germline V gene are MNHEY and SVGAGI. The CDR3 loop is CASSANRGPGGDTIYF. CDR3 DNA sequence: TGTGCCAGCAGTGCGAACAGGGGACCGGGAGGAGACACCATATATTTT.

The chain carries TRBV5-1 and TRBJ2-3, with 10 positions matching TRBD2. V lost 0 bases and J lost 8; bases outside the gene matches: 9. The CDR3 is 16 amino acids. The germline V gene encodes CDR1 SGHRS and CDR2 YFSETQ. The CDR3 is CASSLAVAGGTTTQYF. The DNA for the CDR3 is TGCGCCAGCAGCTTGGCCGTAGCGGGGGGCACTACTACGCAGTATTTT.

Ten or more counts support this clonotype. The rearrangement joins TRBV20-1 to TRBJ2-2; 13 bases match TRBD2. This CDR3 has 16 amino acids. The V segment lost 4 bases and the J segment 8 bases; nucleotides outside the gene matches: 10. Germline values: CDR1 DFQATT, CDR2 SNEGSKA (reference sequence). The CDR3 here is CSANPGTSGISGELFF. The DNA of the CDR3 is TGCAGTGCTAACCCCGGGACTAGCGGGATATCAGGGGAGCTGTTTTTT.

In its sample, this clonotype was seen many times. The J gene is TRBJ2-5, the V gene TRBV6-1, with D possibly matching TRBD1 (5 bases). V lost 4 bases to trimming and J lost 5 bases, with 8 bases between them. Germline V gene data show CDR1 as MNHNS and CDR2 as SASEGT. This CDR3 has 12 amino acids. The CDR3: CASSVKGETQYF. Written as DNA, the CDR3 is TGTGCCAGCAGTGTTAAGGGGGAGACCCAGTACTTC.

As regards this clonotype: It may be a read error: a sequence one base away is much more abundant. This chain links TRBV14 with TRBJ1-2, with unresolved D. Germline CDR1 and CDR2: SGHDN and FVKESK. This CDR3 is built from 15 residues. The CDR3 coding sequence is TGTGCCAGCAGCCAAGATCGACACCAGCCCTATGGCTCCACCTTC. It specifies CASSQDRHQPYGSTF.

Note on this clonotype: A single base separates this from a much larger clone, so it may be a read error. The chain uses TRBV7-9 and TRBJ2-1, with D hard to call. CDR3 length: 15 amino acids. Per germline, CDR1 SEHNR and CDR2 FQNEAQ (reference sequence). The CDR3 nucleotides are TGTGCCAGCAGCTTAGATTCACTGAACTACAATGAGCAGCTCTTC. Protein product: CASSLDSLNYNEQLF.

This clonotype came up many times. V is TRBV20-1 and J is TRBJ1-5; D is unresolved. Trimming took 2 bases from V and 2 from J, leaving 19 bases between them. This CDR3 region has 17 residues. CDR1 DFQATT and CDR2 SNEGSKA come from the germline V gene (reference sequence). The CDR3 DNA follows: TGCAGTGCTAGAAAGATGGAGGGCGATGTCCGCAATCAGCCCCAGCATTTT. Translated: CSARKMEGDVRNQPQHF.

This clonotype was seen more than once but under ten times. The chain has TRBV5-6 and TRBJ1-1; TRBD1 might be the D (5 bases). V was pared by 8 bases and J by 1 base, with 18 bases between. From germline, CDR1 is SGHDT and CDR2 YYEEEE. The CDR3 covers 15 residues. The CDR3 sequence: CASSPSRDSNTEAFF. The CDR3 nucleotides are TGTGCCAGTAGCCCATCAAGGGACTCGAACACTGAAGCTTTCTTT.

In its sample, this clonotype was seen many times. V and J are TRBV6-6 and TRBJ2-5, with D maybe TRBD2 (7 bases). Germline CDR1 and CDR2: MNHNY and SVGAGI (reference sequence). V was shortened by 7 bases and J by 8 bases, with 20 bases between the two germline ends. The CDR3 totals 14 residues. The CDR3 coding sequence is TGTGCCAGCACCCCCGAGGGGGGGATCGGAACCCAGTACTTC. It yields the protein CASTPEGGIGTQYF.

Concerning this clonotype itself: This could be a read error, since a much larger clone is one nucleotide away. V and J are TRBV2 and TRBJ1-5; tentatively, D is TRBD1 (6 bases). The CDR3 is made up of 13 amino acids. Germline assignment: CDR1 SNHLY and CDR2 FYNNEI. The V end was cut by 4 bases, the J end by 5 bases, with 9 bases between. The CDR3 DNA follows: TGTGCCAGCAGTGGTAGGGGGTATCAGCCCCAGCATTTT. It translates to CASSGRGYQPQHF. Combining the CDR3 with reference TRBV2 and TRBJ1-5 gives the whole variable domain EPEVTQTPSHQVTQMGQEVILRCVPISNHLYFYWYRQILGQKVEFLVSFYNNEISEKSEIFDDQFSVERPDGSNFTLKIRSTKLEDSAMYFCASSGRGYQPQHFGDGTRLSIL.

This clonotype came up many times. This chain joins TRBV7-2 and TRBJ2-7; tentatively, D is TRBD2 (6 bases). V gave up 4 bases and J gave up 5 bases, with 15 bases separating them. CDR3 length equals 14 residues. Germline assignment: CDR1 SGHTA and CDR2 FQGNSA. Written as DNA, the CDR3 is TGTGCCAGCAGCTCCGGTGGAGGGAGCGACGAGCAGTACTTC. Protein: CASSSGGGSDEQYF.

This clonotype appeared once. This chain links TRBV7-2 with TRBJ2-6, with 9 bases matching TRBD1. The length of the CDR3 is 14 residues. V dropped 5 bases and J dropped 10; count of bases not matched to a gene: 6. CDR1 and CDR2 (germline): SGHTA, FQGNSA. CDR3 loop: CASSPGTGWNVLTF. The CDR3 bases are TGTGCCAGCAGCCCTGGGACAGGGTGGAACGTCCTGACTTTC.

This clonotype was counted at least ten times. The V and J genes are TRBV6-5 and TRBJ1-4; D uncertain. This CDR3 has 15 amino acids. Germline V gene data show CDR1 as MNHEY and CDR2 as SVGAGI. The V and J ends lost 0 bases and 0 bases respectively, with 5 bases between them. Written as DNA, the CDR3 is TGTGCCAGCAGTTACTCCGGGACAACTAATGAAAAACTGTTTTTT. Translation: CASSYSGTTNEKLFF.

Ten or more counts support this clonotype. The rearrangement links TRBV5-1 to TRBJ2-5; D gene unclear. Germline V gene data show CDR1 as SGHRS and CDR2 as YFSETQ. Trimming removed 2 bases at V and 3 bases at J, with 8 bases between. The CDR3 totals 13 residues. DNA of the CDR3: TGCGCCAGCAGCTTTGTCGGAGAAGAGACCCAGTACTTC. As protein: CASSFVGEETQYF.

This clonotype was found many times. The chain carries TRBV19 and TRBJ1-4, with a weak D call TRBD1 (6 bases). The CDR3 runs to 14 residues. The germline V and J ends were trimmed by 4 bases and 4 bases, with 10 bases remaining between them. Germline CDR1 is LNHDA and CDR2 is SQIVND (reference sequence). The CDR3 loop is CASSTGVINEKLFF. For the CDR3, the DNA is TGTGCCAGTAGTACAGGGGTTATTAATGAAAAACTGTTTTTT.

This clonotype was observed a few times. CDR3 nucleotide sequence: TGTGCCAGCAGTTTAAACTACAGGGGTAACTATGGCTACACCTTC. This codes for CASSLNYRGNYGYTF. V is TRBV27 and J is TRBJ1-2; 7 nucleotides align to TRBD1. Germline trimming cut 2 bases from V and 1 base from J; bases unmatched to any gene: 4. This CDR3 has 15 amino acids. Germline-derived CDR1 and CDR2 are MNHEY and SMNVEV (reference sequence).

The table lists this clonotype with many counts. This sequence joins TRBV30 and TRBJ1-2, with TRBD1 matching over 8 bases. Unmatched junction bases numbered 11, after V lost 0 bases and J lost 8 bases. Germline V CDR1 and CDR2: GTSNPN, SVGIG (reference sequence). The CDR3 consists of 15 residues. The CDR3 nucleotides are TGTGCCTGGAGTGTAAGAGGCAGGGGGCGGCGCGGCTACACCTTC. Encoded protein: CAWSVRGRGRRGYTF.

On this clonotype: An end of the junction does not agree with germline; a read error may underlie this. J is TRBJ2-5 and V is TRBV6-9; D is undetermined. CDR1 is MNHGY, CDR2 SVAAGI, per germline. The CDR3 runs to 10 residues. For the CDR3, the DNA is TGTGCCAGCACCCAAGAAACCCAGTACTTC. It specifies CASTQETQYF.

This sequence joins TRBV20-1 and TRBJ2-6; 10 bases align to TRBD2. CDR3 size: 16 residues. V trimming: 1 base; J trimming: 1 base; junction bases outside the gene matches: 1. Germline V gene data show CDR1 as DFQATT and CDR2 as SNEGSKA (reference sequence). The CDR3 is CSARVAGGSGANVLTF. The CDR3 region has the DNA TGCAGTGCTAGAGTAGCGGGAGGATCTGGGGCCAACGTCCTGACTTTC.

This clonotype was seen many times. Relative to the germline gene, one junction end is altered; a read error may explain this. This chain uses TRBV6-5 with TRBJ2-7; 8 bases fit TRBD2. The CDR3 loop spans 16 amino acids. CDR1 and CDR2 (germline): MNHEY, SVGAGI. The chain's CDR3 is CASSHSRASGLREQYF. The DNA for the CDR3 is TGTGCCAGCAGTCACTCGAGGGCTAGCGGGCTGAGGGAGCAGTACTTC.

This clonotype has at least ten counts. One end of the junction fails to match germline, which may point to a read error. The CDR3: CASSHSSQGPNQPQHF. CDR3 nucleotides: TGTGCCAGCAGTCACTCGTCTCAGGGACCGAATCAGCCCCAGCATTTT. The chain uses TRBV6-6 and TRBJ1-5; maybe TRBD1 (5 bases). Per the germline V gene, CDR1 is MNHNY and CDR2 is SVGAGI (reference sequence). The CDR3 has 16 amino acids.

There are many counts of this clonotype. CDR3 DNA: TGTGCCAGCAGTGAAGCGGGCACGGGAACAGATACGCAGTATTTT. Translated: CASSEAGTGTDTQYF. The chain is built from TRBV6-1 and TRBJ2-3; tentatively, D is TRBD2 (5 bases). The CDR3 totals 15 residues. Deletions cut 0 bases from V and 3 bases from J, with 10 bases between. CDR1 is MNHNS and CDR2 is SASEGT in the germline V gene.